This T cell receptor beta chain appears in the sequencing data of a study of CD8+ T cells in alopecia areata. The CDR3 has 14 amino acids. J lost 4 bases, V lost 4 bases, and 7 bases had no gene match. Germline V gives CDR1 GTSNPN, CDR2 SVGIG (reference sequence). A note on this clone: Its antigen is unidentified.

Once RNA had been extracted, it was reverse transcribed into cDNA to act as the sequencing template. Sequencing was performed with immunoSEQ multiplex PCR; in TCRdb, only in-frame clones are kept and a portion is missing. This sample has around 98,000 clones; around 44% occur once, and the top ten carry about 0.79%. Study results and caveats: Among patients, TCR sharing was less clear than in mice, a difference possibly due in part to HLA diversity in the patient population. Affected scalp, especially in alopecia totalis/universalis, had a higher clonality than normal scalp did.

Lesional scalp tissue (obtained by punch biopsy) and peripheral blood were collected from alopecia areata patients. The chain joins TRBV30 to TRBJ2-1; 7 bases fit TRBD1. This receptor was taken from a human donor with alopecia areata. Material for sequencing was CD4+ T cells sorted from blood. The CDR3: CAWNSRGMYNEQFF. The CDR3 nucleotides are TGTGCCTGGAATAGCAGGGGGATGTACAATGAGCAGTTCTTC.